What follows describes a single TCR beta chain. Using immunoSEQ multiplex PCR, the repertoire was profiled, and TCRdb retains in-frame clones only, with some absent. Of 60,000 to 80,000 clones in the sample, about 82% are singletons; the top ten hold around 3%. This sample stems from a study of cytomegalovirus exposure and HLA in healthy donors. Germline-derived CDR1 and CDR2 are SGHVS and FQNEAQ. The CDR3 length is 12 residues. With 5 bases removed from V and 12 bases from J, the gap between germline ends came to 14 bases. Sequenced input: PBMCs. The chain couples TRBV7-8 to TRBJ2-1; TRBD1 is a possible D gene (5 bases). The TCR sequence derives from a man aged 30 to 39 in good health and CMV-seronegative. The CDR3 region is CASSPSGQVQFF. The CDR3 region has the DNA TGTGCCAGCAGCCCCTCAGGGCAGGTGCAGTTCTTC.